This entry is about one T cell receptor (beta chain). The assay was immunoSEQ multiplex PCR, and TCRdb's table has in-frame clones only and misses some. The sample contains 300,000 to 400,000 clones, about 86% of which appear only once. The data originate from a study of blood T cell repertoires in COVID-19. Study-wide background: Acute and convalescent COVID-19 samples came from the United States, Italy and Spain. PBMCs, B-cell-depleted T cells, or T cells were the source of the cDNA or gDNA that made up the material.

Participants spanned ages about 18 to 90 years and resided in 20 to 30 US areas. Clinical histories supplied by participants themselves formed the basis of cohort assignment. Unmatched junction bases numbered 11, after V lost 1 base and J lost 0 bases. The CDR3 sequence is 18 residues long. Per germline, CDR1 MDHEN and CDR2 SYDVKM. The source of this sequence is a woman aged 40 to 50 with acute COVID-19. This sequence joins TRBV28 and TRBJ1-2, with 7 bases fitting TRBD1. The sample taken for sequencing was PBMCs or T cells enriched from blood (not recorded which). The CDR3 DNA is TGTGCCAGCAGTTTATTTTCCCCCGCAGGGGGAGCTAACTATGGCTACACCTTC. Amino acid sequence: CASSLFSPAGGANYGYTF.